The subject of this entry is one TCR beta chain. The specificity of this receptor is unknown. No much larger clonotype is one base removed from it; base qualities were not supplied. The data stem from a study of shared clonotypes between healthy human individuals (dated by TCRdb to the early 2020s). Regarding the study in general: A few men and two women, aged 18 to 49 years, made up the cohort. Each donor's leukapheresis produced roughly between roughly 0.85 and 9.5 billion PBMCs. Different laboratories and diverse techniques were used to prepare libraries and sequence TCR repertoires, to increase sequencing depth and limit assay-specific biases. For each donor, three plates each were used for CD4 naive and CD4 memory, two plates were used for CD8 naive, and one plate was used for CD8 memory. To estimate repertoire size and how much clonotype sharing occurs between individuals, the study deeply sequenced the blood TCR repertoires of a handful of healthy adults. The full study reports these points: Pairwise subsampling indicated that sequencing depth was expected to affect the degree of clonotype sharing among donors. Compared with non-shared clonotypes, the clonotypes found in all four sorted-subset donors had higher generation probabilities. The genetic and exposure-history diversity represented was limited by the small number of donors. When a handful of donors were compared, the shared fraction of clonotypes was about 5.4% for naive CD4, 3.5% to 4% for naive CD8, 2.3% for memory CD4, and under 0.5% for memory CD8. Even with the large sequencing depth, rarefaction of the sorted-subset datasets indicated that sequencing was incomplete. Estimated clonotype richness was generally larger for naive than for memory subsets. Sampling was limited to blood, and TCR repertoires in tissue likely differ from TCR repertoires in blood.

The donors were healthy, HIV-negative adults who had no recently reported acute infections or vaccinations. Every donor was a Caucasian adult residing in Nashville, Tennessee, USA. Magnetic negative selection was used to enrich CD4+ T cells, after which naive cells were positively selected on CD45RA and the negative fraction became the memory subset. Blood was collected by leukapheresis, and PBMCs were isolated by Ficoll-Histopaque density gradient centrifugation and then cryopreserved in liquid nitrogen vapor phase. Analytical flow cytometry was used to check the purity and quantity of each magnetically sorted T cell population. Genomic DNA was isolated from each sorted fraction and quantified by UV absorbance on a Nanodrop 2000c. Using the deep immunoSEQ assay, TCR CDR3 regions were amplified from genomic DNA by multiplex PCR. Extracted genomic DNA from each cell subset was distributed evenly across all wells of several immunoSEQ 96-well plates, and each plate was treated as a replicate. For sorted subsets, approximately 210 ng of genomic DNA, equivalent to tens of thousands of T cell genomes, went into each replicate PCR. Purified libraries were quantified with a Qubit 3.0 fluorometer, sized on a Bioanalyzer 2100, and re-quantified with the KAPA Library Quantification kit. Every immunoSEQ 96-well plate was sequenced on a dedicated single-read 150-cycle Illumina NextSeq 550 flow cell. On the authors' methods: Because only junctional sequences without quality scores were contained in the immunoSEQ output, filtering matching that applied to full-length reads could not be performed. Sequences were annotated with PyIR, a Python wrapper for IgBLAST v1.9, using IMGT germline references to assign V/J genes and CDR3. Reads with weak V/J assignments (E-value above 1e-6), missing CDR3, stop codons, out-of-frame junctions, or ambiguous translated residues were removed. A V3J clonotype was defined by an identical inferred V gene, J gene, and CDR3 amino acid sequence. Percentage overlap between repertoires was computed as shared unique clonotypes divided by the size of the smaller repertoire. Richness of each repertoire was evaluated using RTK rarefaction, the Chao1 estimator, and Recon v2.1 estimates of unobserved clonotypes. For all TCRbeta clonotypes obtained by the gDNA method from a handful of donors, generation probabilities were computed with OLGA. TCRdb mirrors the immuneACCESS table, restricted to in-frame sequences. Some clones are absent from its copies; in checked studies, under half trace to an unresolved V gene, and the reason for the others is unknown. The V and J calls and clone size come from that table; D and trimming were worked out from the DNA. The table for this sample lists about 2 million clones; 85% to 95% of them were counted only once. The top ten constitute roughly 0.13% of the sample.

The sample consisted of naive CD4+ T cells sorted from blood. This sample's cell subset or site label indicates: CD45RA+ positively selected. The TCR sequence derives from a man younger than 35 in good health.

The sequence in DNA is TGCGCCAGCAGTGAGAACCAGGGAGCCTACAATGAGCAGTTCTTC. Its amino acids are CASSENQGAYNEQFF. The rearrangement joined TRBV10-1 to TRBJ2-1; the D call could be TRBD1 or TRBD2, with each sharing 5 bases. Trimming costs V 2 bases and J 2 bases, and their ends lie 10 bases apart. As encoded in the germline V gene (reference sequence), CDR1 is WNHNN while CDR2 is SYGVQD. There are 15 amino acids in the CDR3, from cysteine to phenylalanine inclusive. CDR3 DNA is the only sequence kept; it has 45 bases, read in frame from the first base.